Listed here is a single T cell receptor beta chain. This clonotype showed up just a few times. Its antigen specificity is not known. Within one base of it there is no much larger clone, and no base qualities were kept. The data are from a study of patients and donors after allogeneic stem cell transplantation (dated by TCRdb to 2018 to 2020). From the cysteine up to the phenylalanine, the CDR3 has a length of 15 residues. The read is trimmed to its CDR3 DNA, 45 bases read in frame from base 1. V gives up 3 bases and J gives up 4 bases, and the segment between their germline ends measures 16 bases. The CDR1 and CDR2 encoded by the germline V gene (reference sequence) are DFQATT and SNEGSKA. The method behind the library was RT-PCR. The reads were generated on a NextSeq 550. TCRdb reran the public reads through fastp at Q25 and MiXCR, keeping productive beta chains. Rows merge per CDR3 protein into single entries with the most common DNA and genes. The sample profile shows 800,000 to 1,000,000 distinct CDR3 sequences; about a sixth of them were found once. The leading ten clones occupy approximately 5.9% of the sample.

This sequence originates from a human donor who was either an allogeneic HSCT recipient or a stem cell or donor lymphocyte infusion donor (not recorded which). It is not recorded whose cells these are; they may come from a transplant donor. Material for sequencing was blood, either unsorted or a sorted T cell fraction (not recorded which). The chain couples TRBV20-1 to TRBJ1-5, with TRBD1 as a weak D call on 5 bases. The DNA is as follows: TGCAGTGCTAGTGAGTCATCAGGGTTTAATCAGCCCCAGCATTTT. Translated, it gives CSASESSGFNQPQHF.